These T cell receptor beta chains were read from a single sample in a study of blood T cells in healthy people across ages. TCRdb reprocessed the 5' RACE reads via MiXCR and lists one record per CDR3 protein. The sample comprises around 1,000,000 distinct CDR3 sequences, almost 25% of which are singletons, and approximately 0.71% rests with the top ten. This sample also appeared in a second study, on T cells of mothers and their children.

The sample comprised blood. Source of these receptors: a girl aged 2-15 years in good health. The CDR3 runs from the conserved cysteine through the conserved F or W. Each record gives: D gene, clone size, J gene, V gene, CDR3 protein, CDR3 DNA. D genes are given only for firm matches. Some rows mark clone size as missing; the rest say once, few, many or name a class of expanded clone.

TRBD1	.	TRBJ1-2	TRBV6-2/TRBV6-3	CASSGPPWDRTTYGYTF	TGTGCCAGCAGTGGCCCCCCTTGGGACAGGACGACCTATGGCTACACCTTC
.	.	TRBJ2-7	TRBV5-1	CASSFRTQESTYEQYF	TGCGCCAGCAGCTTTCGGACGCAGGAGTCCACCTACGAGCAGTACTTC
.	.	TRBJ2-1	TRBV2	CASSEVGSPYNEQFF	TGTGCCAGCAGTGAGGTTGGTAGCCCCTACAATGAGCAGTTCTTC
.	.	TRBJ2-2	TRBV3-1	CASRLQASGELFF	TGTGCCAGCAGACTACAGGCTTCCGGGGAGCTGTTTTTT
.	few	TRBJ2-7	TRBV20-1	CSAHFGQYEQYF	TGCAGTGCCCACTTCGGACAGTACGAGCAGTACTTC
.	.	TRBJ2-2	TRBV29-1	CSVERGYGTGELFF	TGCAGCGTTGAACGGGGGTACGGCACCGGGGAGCTGTTTTTT
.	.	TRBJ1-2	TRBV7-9	CASRVVFASGYTF	TGTGCCAGCAGGGTGGTATTTGCATCTGGCTACACCTTC
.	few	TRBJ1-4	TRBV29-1	CSVEEGPEKLFF	TGCAGCGTTGAGGAAGGACCCGAAAAACTGTTTTTT
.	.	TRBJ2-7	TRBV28	CASSLRRVPYEQYF	TGTGCCAGCAGTTTGCGGCGTGTCCCCTACGAGCAGTACTTC
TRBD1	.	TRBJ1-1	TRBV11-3	CASSSYRQGNTEALF	TGTGCCAGCAGCTCTTATCGACAGGGGAACACTGAAGCTCTCTTT
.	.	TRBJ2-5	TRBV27	CASSPRGSQQETQYF	TGTGCCAGCAGCCCCCGGGGGAGTCAGCAGGAGACCCAGTACTTC
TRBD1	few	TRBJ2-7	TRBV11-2	CASSYGQDIYEQYF	TGTGCCAGCAGCTACGGACAGGATATCTACGAGCAGTACTTC
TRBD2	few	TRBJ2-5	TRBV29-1	CSVEMSVGLAVYQETQYF	TGCAGCGTTGAAATGTCTGTTGGACTAGCGGTGTACCAAGAGACCCAGTACTTC
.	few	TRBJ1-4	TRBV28	CASSQAVVGKLFF	TGTGCCAGCAGTCAGGCCGTGGTTGGAAAACTGTTTTTT
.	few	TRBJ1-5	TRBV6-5	CASSLTYDSNQPQHF	TGTGCCAGCAGCCTAACATACGATAGCAATCAGCCCCAGCATTTT
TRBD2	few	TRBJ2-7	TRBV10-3	CAISPRGEPLAGSYEQYF	TGTGCCATCAGTCCCCGAGGGGAACCACTAGCGGGCTCATACGAGCAGTACTTC
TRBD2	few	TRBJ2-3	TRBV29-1	CSLNSGNGDTQYF	TGCAGCCTGAATAGCGGGAATGGAGATACGCAGTATTTT
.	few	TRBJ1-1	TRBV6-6	CASSRTDPEEAFF	TGTGCCAGCAGCCGGACAGATCCTGAAGAAGCTTTCTTT
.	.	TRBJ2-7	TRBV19	CASSWGALEREQYF	TGTGCCAGTAGTTGGGGGGCTCTTGAGCGCGAGCAGTACTTC
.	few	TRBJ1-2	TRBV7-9	CASSRTDPNYGYTF	TGTGCCAGCAGCCGGACAGACCCTAACTATGGCTACACCTTC
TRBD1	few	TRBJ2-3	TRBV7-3	CASSFDRAHTDTQYF	TGTGCCAGCAGCTTCGACAGGGCGCACACAGATACGCAGTATTTT
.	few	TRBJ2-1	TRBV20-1	CSAPEIGNSYNEQFF	TGCAGTGCTCCAGAGATCGGAAACTCCTACAATGAGCAGTTCTTC
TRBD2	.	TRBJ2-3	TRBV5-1	CASSVGEGTDTQYF	TGCGCCAGCAGCGTGGGGGAGGGCACGGATACGCAGTATTTT
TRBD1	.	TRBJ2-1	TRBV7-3	CASSLETGSLIEQFF	TGTGCCAGCAGCTTAGAGACAGGGTCCCTAATTGAGCAGTTCTTC
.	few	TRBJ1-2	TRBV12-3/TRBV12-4	CASSLGFVVDGYTF	TGTGCCAGCAGTTTAGGGTTTGTAGTAGATGGCTACACCTTC
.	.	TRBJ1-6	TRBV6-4	CASSEQGSYNSPLHF	TGTGCCAGCAGCGAACAGGGCTCCTATAATTCACCCCTCCACTTT
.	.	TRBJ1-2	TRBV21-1	CASSIKADRRSKYGYTF	TGTGCCAGCAGCATCAAAGCGGACAGGCGGAGCAAGTATGGCTACACCTTC
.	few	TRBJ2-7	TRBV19	CASTVDGAPYEQYF	TGTGCCAGTACCGTCGACGGAGCGCCCTACGAGCAGTACTTC
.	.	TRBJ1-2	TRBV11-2	CASSLAPDYGYTF	TGTGCCAGCAGCCTCGCTCCCGACTATGGCTACACCTTC
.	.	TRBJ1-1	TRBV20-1	CSARRVKTEAFF	TGCAGTGCCCGACGGGTTAAGACTGAAGCTTTCTTT
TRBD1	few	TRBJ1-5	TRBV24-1	CATRGTGDQPQHF	TGTGCCACCAGGGGGACAGGGGATCAGCCCCAGCATTTT
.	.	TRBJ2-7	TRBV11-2	CASSLQGFDYEQYF	TGTGCCAGCAGCTTACAAGGGTTCGACTACGAGCAGTACTTC
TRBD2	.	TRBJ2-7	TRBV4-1	CASQGLADYEQYF	TGCGCCAGCCAGGGACTAGCGGACTACGAGCAGTACTTC
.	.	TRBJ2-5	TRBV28	CASSLATGWQETQYF	TGTGCCAGCAGTTTGGCCACAGGGTGGCAAGAGACCCAGTACTTC
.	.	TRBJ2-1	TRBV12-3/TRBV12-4	CASSPLSYGAYNEQFF	TGTGCCAGCAGTCCGCTGAGTTACGGGGCATACAATGAGCAGTTCTTC
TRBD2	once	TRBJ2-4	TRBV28	CASGLAGLAKNIQYF	TGTGCCAGCGGCTTAGCGGGTCTAGCCAAAAACATTCAGTACTTC
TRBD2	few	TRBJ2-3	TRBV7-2	CASSRGLAGGTQYF	TGTGCCAGCAGCCGGGGACTAGCGGGAGGCACGCAGTATTTT
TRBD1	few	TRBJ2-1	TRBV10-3	CAISEGDSNYNEQFF	TGTGCCATCAGTGAAGGGGACAGCAACTACAATGAGCAGTTCTTC
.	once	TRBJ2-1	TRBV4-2	CASSQGEPAHEQFF	TGTGCCAGCAGCCAAGGGGAACCGGCCCATGAGCAGTTCTTC
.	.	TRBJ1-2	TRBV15	CATSRGGGRGDGYTF	TGTGCCACCAGCAGAGGGGGGGGGCGCGGAGATGGCTACACCTTC
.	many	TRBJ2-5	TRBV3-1	CASSQGGGAWEQETQYF	TGTGCCAGCAGCCAAGGAGGAGGAGCGTGGGAACAAGAGACCCAGTACTTC
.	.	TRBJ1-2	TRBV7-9	CASSGPGLNNYGYTF	TGTGCCAGCAGCGGGCCGGGACTCAATAACTATGGCTACACCTTC
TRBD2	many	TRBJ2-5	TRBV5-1	CASSSGLAGGETQYF	TGCGCCAGCAGCTCCGGACTAGCGGGAGGGGAGACCCAGTACTTC
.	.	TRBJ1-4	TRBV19	CASSILQGTTNEKLFF	TGTGCCAGTAGTATCCTGCAGGGGACAACTAATGAAAAACTGTTTTTT
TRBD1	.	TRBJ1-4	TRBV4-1	CASSQVVNRGLNEKLFF	TGCGCCAGCAGCCAAGTGGTTAACAGGGGCCTTAATGAAAAACTGTTTTTT
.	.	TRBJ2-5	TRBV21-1	CASSLRLCRKETQYF	TGTGCCAGCAGCCTCCGACTTTGTAGGAAAGAGACCCAGTACTTC
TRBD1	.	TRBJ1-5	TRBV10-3	CAIGPGQGRYQPQHF	TGTGCCATCGGCCCGGGACAGGGACGTTATCAGCCCCAGCATTTT
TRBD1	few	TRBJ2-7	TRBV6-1	CASKRTGPYEQYF	TGTGCCAGCAAAAGGACAGGGCCATACGAGCAGTACTTC
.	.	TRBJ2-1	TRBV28	CASSLVGGLYNEQFF	TGTGCCAGCAGTTTAGTGGGAGGCCTTTACAATGAGCAGTTCTTC
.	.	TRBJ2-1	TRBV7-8	CASSPIVRAYNEQFF	TGTGCCAGCAGCCCGATCGTCCGGGCCTACAATGAGCAGTTCTTC
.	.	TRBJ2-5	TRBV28	CASSRASVPGVETQCF	TGTGCCAGCAGTAGGGCGAGTGTTCCTGGCGTGGAGACCCAGTGCTTC
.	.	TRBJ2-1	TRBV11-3	CASSLNRRGSSYNEQFF	TGTGCCAGCAGCTTAAATCGTCGGGGGAGCTCCTACAATGAGCAGTTCTTC
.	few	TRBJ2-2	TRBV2	CASSERELFF	TGTGCCAGCAGTGAGCGGGAGCTGTTTTTT